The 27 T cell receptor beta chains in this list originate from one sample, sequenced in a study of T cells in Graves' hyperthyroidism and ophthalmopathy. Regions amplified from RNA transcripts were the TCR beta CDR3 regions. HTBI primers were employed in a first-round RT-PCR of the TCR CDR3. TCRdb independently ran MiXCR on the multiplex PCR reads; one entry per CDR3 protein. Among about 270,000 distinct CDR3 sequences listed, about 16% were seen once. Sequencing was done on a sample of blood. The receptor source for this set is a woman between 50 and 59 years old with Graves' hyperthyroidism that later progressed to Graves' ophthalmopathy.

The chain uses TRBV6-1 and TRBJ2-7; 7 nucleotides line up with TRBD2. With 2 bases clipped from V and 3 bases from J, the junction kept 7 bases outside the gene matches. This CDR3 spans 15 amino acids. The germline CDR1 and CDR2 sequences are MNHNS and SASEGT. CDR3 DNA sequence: TGTGCCAGCAGTGAATGGACTGGCGGGAGCTACGAGCAGTACTTC. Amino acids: CASSEWTGGSYEQYF.

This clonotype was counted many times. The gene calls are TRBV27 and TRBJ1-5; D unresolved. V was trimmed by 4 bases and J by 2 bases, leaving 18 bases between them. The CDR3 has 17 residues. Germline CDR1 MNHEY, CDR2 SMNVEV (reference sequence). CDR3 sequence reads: CASSSYFREAGNQPQHF. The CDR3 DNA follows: TGTGCCAGCAGTTCCTACTTCCGGGAGGCCGGCAATCAGCCCCAGCATTTT.

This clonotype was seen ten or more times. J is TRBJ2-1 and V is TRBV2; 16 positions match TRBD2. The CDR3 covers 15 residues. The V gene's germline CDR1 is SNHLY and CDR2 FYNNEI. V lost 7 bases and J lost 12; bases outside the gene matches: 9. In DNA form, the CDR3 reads TGTGCCAGCATCAAGGGGACTAGCGGGAGGGGCGGGCAGTTCTTC. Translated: CASIKGTSGRGGQFF.

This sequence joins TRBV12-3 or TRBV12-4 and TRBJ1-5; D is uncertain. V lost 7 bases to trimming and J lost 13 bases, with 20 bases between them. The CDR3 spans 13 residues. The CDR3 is CASNQNGGRNQHF. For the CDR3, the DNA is TGTGCCAGCAACCAAAACGGAGGACGCAATCAGCATTTT.

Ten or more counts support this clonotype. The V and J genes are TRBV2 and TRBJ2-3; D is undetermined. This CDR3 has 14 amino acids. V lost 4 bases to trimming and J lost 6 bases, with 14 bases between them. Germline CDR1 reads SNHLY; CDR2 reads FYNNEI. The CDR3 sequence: CASSVSMQEDTQYF. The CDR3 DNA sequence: TGTGCCAGCAGTGTCAGCATGCAGGAGGATACGCAGTATTTT.

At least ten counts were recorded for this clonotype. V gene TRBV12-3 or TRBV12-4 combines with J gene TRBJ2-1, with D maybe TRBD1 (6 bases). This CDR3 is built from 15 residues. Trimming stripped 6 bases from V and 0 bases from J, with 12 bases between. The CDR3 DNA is TGTGCCAGCAGCCACAGGGACCACTCCTACAATGAGCAGTTCTTC. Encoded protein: CASSHRDHSYNEQFF.

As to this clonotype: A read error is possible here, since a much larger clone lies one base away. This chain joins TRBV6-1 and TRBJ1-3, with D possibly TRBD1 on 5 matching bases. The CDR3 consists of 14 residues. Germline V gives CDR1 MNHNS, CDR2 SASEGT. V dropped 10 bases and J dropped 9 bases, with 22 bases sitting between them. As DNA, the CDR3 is TGTGCCATAGCGACATTACAGGTTCGGGGCACCATATATTTT. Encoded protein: CAIATLQVRGTIYF.

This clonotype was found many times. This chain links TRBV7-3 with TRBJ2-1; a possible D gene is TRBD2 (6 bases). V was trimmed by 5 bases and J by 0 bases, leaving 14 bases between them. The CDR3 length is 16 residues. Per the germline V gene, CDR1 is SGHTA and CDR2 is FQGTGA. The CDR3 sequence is CASSESGGGSYNEQFF. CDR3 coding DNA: TGTGCCAGCAGCGAAAGTGGGGGAGGCTCCTACAATGAGCAGTTCTTC. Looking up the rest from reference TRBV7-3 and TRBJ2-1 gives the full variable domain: GAGVSQTPSNKVTEKGKYVELRCDPISGHTALYWYRQSLGQGPEFLIYFQGTGAADDSGLPNDRFFAVRPEGSVSTLKIQRTERGDSAVYLCASSESGGGSYNEQFFGPGTRLTVL.

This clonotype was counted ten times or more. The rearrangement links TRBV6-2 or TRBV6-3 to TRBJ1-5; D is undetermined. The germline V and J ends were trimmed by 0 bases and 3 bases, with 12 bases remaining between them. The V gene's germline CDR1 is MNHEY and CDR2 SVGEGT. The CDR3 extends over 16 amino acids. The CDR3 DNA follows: TGTGCCAGCAGTTACTCATGGCGGGCCCCCAATCAGCCCCAGCATTTT. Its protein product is CASSYSWRAPNQPQHF.

The CDR3 reads CSAFGTSGSENEQFF. The CDR3 bases are TGCAGTGCCTTCGGGACTAGCGGGAGTGAAAATGAGCAGTTCTTC. This sequence joins TRBV20-1 and TRBJ2-1; 14 positions match TRBD2. This CDR3 is built from 15 residues. Germline V gene sequence: CDR1 DFQATT, CDR2 SNEGSKA (reference sequence). The V segment lost 6 bases and the J segment 7 bases; nucleotides outside the gene matches: 8.

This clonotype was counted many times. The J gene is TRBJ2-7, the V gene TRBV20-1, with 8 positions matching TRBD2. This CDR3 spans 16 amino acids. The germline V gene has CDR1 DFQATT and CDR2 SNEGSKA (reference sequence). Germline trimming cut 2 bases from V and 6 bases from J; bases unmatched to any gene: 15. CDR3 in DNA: TGCAGTGCTAGATATACGGTCGGGGGGGGGACCGGCGAGCAGTACTTC. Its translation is CSARYTVGGGTGEQYF.

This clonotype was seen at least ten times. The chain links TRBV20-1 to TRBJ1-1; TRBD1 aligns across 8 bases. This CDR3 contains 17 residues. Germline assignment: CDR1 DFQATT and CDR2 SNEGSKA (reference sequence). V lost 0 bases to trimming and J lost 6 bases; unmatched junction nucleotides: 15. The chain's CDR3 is CSARDPRQGAMRAEAFF. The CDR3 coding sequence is TGCAGTGCTAGAGATCCCCGGCAGGGGGCGATGAGGGCTGAAGCTTTCTTT.

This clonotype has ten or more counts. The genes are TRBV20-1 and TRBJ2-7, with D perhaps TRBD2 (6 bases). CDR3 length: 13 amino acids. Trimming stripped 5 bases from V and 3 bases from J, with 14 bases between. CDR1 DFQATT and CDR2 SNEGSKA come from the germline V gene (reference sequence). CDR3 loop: CSALGTLSYEQYF. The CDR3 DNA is TGCAGTGCTTTAGGGACTTTAAGCTACGAGCAGTACTTC.

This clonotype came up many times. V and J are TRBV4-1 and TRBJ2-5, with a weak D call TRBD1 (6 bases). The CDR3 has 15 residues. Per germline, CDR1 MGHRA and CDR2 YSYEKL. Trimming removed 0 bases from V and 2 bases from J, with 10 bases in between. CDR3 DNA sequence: TGCGCCAGCAGCCAAGATTGGGGGCAACAAGAGACCCAGTACTTC. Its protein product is CASSQDWGQQETQYF.

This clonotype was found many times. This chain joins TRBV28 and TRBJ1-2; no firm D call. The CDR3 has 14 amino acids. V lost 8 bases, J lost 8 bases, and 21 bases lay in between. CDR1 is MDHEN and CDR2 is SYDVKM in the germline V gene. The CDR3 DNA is TGTGCCAGCGGGATGGGAGACGGGGAGGGAGGCTACACCTTC. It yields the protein CASGMGDGEGGYTF.

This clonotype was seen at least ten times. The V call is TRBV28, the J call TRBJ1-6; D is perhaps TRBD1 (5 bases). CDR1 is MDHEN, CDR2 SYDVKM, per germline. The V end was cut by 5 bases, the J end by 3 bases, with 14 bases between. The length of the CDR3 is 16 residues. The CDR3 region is CASSPVGGFYNSPLHF. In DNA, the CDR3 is TGTGCCAGCAGTCCCGTGGGGGGTTTCTATAATTCACCCCTCCACTTT. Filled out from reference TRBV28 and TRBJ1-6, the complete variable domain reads DVKVTQSSRYLVKRTGEKVFLECVQDMDHENMFWYRQDPGLGLRLIYFSYDVKMKEKGDIPEGYSVSREKKERFSLILESASTNQTSMYLCASSPVGGFYNSPLHFGNGTRLTVT.

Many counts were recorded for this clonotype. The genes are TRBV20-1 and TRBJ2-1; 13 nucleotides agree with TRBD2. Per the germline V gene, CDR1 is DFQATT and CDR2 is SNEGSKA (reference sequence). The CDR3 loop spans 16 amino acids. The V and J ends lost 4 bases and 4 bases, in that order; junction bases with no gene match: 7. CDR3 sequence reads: CSANPGLAGEYNEQFF. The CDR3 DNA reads TGCAGTGCTAACCCAGGACTAGCGGGAGAGTACAATGAGCAGTTCTTC.

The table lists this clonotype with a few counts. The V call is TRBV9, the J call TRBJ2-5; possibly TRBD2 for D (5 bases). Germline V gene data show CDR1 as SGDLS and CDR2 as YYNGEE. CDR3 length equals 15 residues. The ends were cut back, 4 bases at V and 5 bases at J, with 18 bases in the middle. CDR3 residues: CASSTLPGNGETQYF. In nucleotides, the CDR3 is TGTGCCAGCAGCACCCTCCCGGGGAATGGTGAGACCCAGTACTTC. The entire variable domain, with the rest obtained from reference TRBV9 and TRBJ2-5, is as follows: DSGVTQTPKHLITATGQRVTLRCSPRSGDLSVYWYQQSLDQGLQFLIQYYNGEERAKGNILERFSAQQFPDLHSELNLSSLELGDSALYFCASSTLPGNGETQYFGPGTRLLVL.

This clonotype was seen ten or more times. The CDR3 DNA reads TGTGCCAGCGTCGGACTAGCGGGAGTGGAGACCCAGTACTTC. This sequence encodes CASVGLAGVETQYF. The chain employs TRBV2 and TRBJ2-5, with 13 bases aligning to TRBD2. The CDR3 runs 14 residues. The V and J ends lost 8 bases and 5 bases, in that order; junction bases with no gene match: 5. CDR1 and CDR2 from the germline V gene are SNHLY and FYNNEI.

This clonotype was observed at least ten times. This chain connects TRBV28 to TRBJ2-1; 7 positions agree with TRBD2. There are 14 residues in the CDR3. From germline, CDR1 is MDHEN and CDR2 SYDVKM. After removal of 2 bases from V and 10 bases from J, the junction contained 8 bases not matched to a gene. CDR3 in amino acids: CASSLAGVWVEQFF. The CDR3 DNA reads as TGTGCCAGCAGTTTAGCGGGAGTCTGGGTGGAGCAGTTCTTC.

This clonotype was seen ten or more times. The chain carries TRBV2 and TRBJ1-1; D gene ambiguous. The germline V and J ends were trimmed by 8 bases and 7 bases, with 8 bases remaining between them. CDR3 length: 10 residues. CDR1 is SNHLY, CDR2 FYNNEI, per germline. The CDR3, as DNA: TGTGCCAGCGGGAGGCTTGAAGCTTTCTTT. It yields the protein CASGRLEAFF.

The CDR3 region is CASGPYTDTQYF. CDR3 in DNA: TGTGCATCGGGACCCTACACAGATACGCAGTATTTT. The chain couples TRBV19 to TRBJ2-3, with D perhaps TRBD1 or TRBD2 (5 bases each). The length of the CDR3 is 12 residues. Germline V gene data show CDR1 as LNHDA and CDR2 as SQIVND (reference sequence).

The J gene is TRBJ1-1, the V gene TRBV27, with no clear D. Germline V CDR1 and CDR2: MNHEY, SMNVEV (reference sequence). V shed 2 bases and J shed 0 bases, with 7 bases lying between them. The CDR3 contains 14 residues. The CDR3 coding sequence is TGTGCCAGCAGTTTACAGGAGATGAACACTGAAGCTTTCTTT. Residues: CASSLQEMNTEAFF.

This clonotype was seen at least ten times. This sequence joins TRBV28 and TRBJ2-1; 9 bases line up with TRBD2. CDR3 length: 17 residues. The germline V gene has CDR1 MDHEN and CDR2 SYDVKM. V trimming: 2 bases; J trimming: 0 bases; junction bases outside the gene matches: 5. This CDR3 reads CASSLGLARSSYNEQFF. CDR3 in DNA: TGTGCCAGCAGTTTAGGACTAGCGCGGAGCTCCTACAATGAGCAGTTCTTC.

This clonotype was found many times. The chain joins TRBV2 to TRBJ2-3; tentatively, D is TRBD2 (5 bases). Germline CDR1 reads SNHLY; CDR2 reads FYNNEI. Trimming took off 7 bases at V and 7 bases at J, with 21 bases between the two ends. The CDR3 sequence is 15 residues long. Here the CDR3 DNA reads TGTGCCAGCAACCCGACTGGCGAGAGGGCGAATACGCAGTATTTT. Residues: CASNPTGERANTQYF.

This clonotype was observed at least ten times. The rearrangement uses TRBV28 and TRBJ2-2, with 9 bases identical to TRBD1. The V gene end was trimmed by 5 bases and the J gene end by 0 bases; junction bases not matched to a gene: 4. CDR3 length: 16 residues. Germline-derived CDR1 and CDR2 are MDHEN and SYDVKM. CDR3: CASSKRTGANTGELFF. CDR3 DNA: TGTGCCAGCAGTAAACGGACAGGGGCGAACACCGGGGAGCTGTTTTTT.

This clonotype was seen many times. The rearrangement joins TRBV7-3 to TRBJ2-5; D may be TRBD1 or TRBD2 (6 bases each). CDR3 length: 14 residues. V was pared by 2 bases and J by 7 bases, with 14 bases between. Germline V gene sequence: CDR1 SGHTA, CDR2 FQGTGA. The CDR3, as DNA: TGTGCCAGCAGCTTATGGCCGGGGGCGGCGACCCAGTACTTC. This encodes CASSLWPGAATQYF. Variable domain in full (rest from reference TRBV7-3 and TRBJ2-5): GAGVSQTPSNKVTEKGKYVELRCDPISGHTALYWYRQSLGQGPEFLIYFQGTGAADDSGLPNDRFFAVRPEGSVSTLKIQRTERGDSAVYLCASSLWPGAATQYFGPGTRLLVL.